Listed below are T cell receptor beta chains from one sample, sequenced in a study of blood T cell repertoires in COVID-19. Here immunoSEQ multiplex PCR was the method, and the copy in TCRdb shows in-frame clones only, minus some. The sample has hundreds of thousands of clones; around 89% are singletons. Sequencing used peripheral blood. The receptors were sampled from a woman aged 45-60 years with COVID-19, enrolled during active disease. CDR3s include the opening cysteine and the closing phenylalanine or tryptophan. D genes are given only for firm matches. Only some rows state a clone size, as once, few, many or a class for expanded clones.

v_gene,j_gene,d_gene,abundance,CDR3aa,CDR3nt
TRBV5-1,TRBJ2-1,TRBD2,few,CASSLAPSGTSYNEQFF,TGCGCCAGCAGCTTGGCCCCTAGCGGGACCTCCTACAATGAGCAGTTCTTC
TRBV6-5,TRBJ1-6,NA,NA,CASSYSRNSPLHF,TGTGCCAGCAGTTACTCGAGGAATTCACCCCTCCACTTT
TRBV11-2,TRBJ2-7,TRBD1,NA,CASSLDRGLNEQYF,TGTGCCAGCAGCTTAGACAGGGGGTTGAACGAGCAGTACTTC
TRBV2,TRBJ1-2,NA,NA,CASSEFRSSGGNYGYTF,TGTGCCAGCAGTGAATTTCGTAGTTCGGGGGGGAACTATGGCTACACCTTC
TRBV30,TRBJ2-3,TRBD2,NA,CAQSAAGALGDTQYF,TGTGCCCAGTCGGCAGCGGGGGCTCTAGGGGATACGCAGTATTTT
TRBV30,TRBJ1-2,NA,NA,CAWSVQRESGYTF,TGTGCCTGGAGTGTTCAGAGGGAGTCTGGCTACACCTTC
TRBV5-6,TRBJ2-1,NA,NA,CASSGTWVAGNEQFF,TGTGCCAGCAGCGGCACGTGGGTCGCGGGGAATGAGCAGTTCTTC
TRBV5-1,TRBJ2-1,TRBD2,NA,CASSFSAGGYNEQFF,TGCGCCAGCAGCTTCAGTGCGGGGGGATACAATGAGCAGTTCTTC
TRBV6-5,TRBJ2-5,NA,NA,CASSSTGTQYF,TGTGCCAGCAGTTCAACAGGGACCCAGTACTTC
TRBV6-1,TRBJ1-6,NA,NA,CASSEVEGPLHF,TGTGCCAGCAGTGAAGTAGAGGGTCCCCTCCACTTT
TRBV7-9,TRBJ2-7,TRBD1,NA,CASCRDRGNEQYF,TGTGCCAGCTGCCGGGACAGGGGAAACGAGCAGTACTTC
TRBV7-2,TRBJ1-3,NA,once,CASSPGTHGNTIYF,TGTGCCAGCAGCCCCGGGACTCATGGAAACACCATATATTTT
TRBV27,TRBJ2-3,NA,once,CASSFLDRADTQYF,TGTGCCAGCAGTTTCTTAGATCGGGCAGATACGCAGTATTTT
TRBV5-5,TRBJ1-5,NA,few,CASSRYREEGPQHF,TGTGCCAGCAGCCGATACAGGGAAGAGGGGCCCCAGCATTTT
TRBV19,TRBJ1-5,NA,once,CASGASGNQPQHF,TGTGCCAGTGGGGCAAGTGGCAATCAGCCCCAGCATTTT
TRBV24-1,TRBJ1-2,NA,NA,CATSDYSTGLYTF,TGTGCCACCAGTGATTACTCCACAGGCTTATACACCTTC